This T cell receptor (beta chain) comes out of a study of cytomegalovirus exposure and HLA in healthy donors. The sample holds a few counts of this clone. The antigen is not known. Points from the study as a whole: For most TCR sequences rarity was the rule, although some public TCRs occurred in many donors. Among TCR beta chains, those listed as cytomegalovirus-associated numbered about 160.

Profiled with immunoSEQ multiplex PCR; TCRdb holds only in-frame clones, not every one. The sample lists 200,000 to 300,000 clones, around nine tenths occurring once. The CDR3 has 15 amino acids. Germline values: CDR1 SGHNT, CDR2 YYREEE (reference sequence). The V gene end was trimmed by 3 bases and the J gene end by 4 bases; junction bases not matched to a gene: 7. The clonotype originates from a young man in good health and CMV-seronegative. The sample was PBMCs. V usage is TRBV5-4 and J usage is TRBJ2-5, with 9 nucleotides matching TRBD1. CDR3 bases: TGTGCCAGCAGCTCGACCGGGACAGGGTCAGAGACCCAGTACTTC. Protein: CASSSTGTGSETQYF.